Listed here is a single T cell receptor beta chain. The sample originates from a study of identical twins. TCRdb ran MiXCR on the 5' RACE reads and lists one entry per CDR3 protein. The top ten hold 0.91% of the sample, which has some 500,000 distinct CDR3 sequences, about 20% seen once. From germline, CDR1 is SGHKS and CDR2 YYEKEE (reference sequence). The CDR3 extends over 16 amino acids. V dropped 6 bases and J dropped 0; count of bases not matched to a gene: 11. The data were also submitted as part of a second study, on T cells expressing NK-cell markers.

Input material: CD4+ T cells sorted from blood. The clonotype originates from a woman younger than 35 in good health. V and J are TRBV5-5 and TRBJ2-7; 8 nucleotides line up with TRBD2. CDR3 sequence reads: CASNPVLSGSSYEQYF. CDR3 DNA sequence: TGTGCCAGCAACCCAGTACTGAGCGGGAGCTCCTACGAGCAGTACTTC. The variable domain in full, completed from reference TRBV5-5 and TRBJ2-7, reads DAGVTQSPTHLIKTRGQQVTLRCSPISGHKSVSWYQQVLGQGPQFIFQYYEKEERGRGNFPDRFSARQFPNYSSELNVNALLLGDSALYLCASNPVLSGSSYEQYFGPGTRLTVT.